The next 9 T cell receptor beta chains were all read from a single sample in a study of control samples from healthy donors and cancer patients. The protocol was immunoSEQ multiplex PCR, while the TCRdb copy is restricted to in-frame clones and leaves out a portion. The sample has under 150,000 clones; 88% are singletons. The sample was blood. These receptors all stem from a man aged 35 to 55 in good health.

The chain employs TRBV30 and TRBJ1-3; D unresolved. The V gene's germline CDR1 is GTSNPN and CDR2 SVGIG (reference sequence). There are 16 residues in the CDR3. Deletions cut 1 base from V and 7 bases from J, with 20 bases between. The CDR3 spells CAWSAAAYSPRNTIYF. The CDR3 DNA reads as TGTGCCTGGAGTGCCGCCGCCTACAGTCCCAGGAACACCATATATTTT.

This CDR3 reads CASSVGDTDTQYF. In DNA, the CDR3 is TGTGCCAGCAGCGTCGGGGACACAGATACGCAGTATTTT. This chain uses TRBV11-3 with TRBJ2-3; maybe TRBD2 (5 bases). The V end lost 5 bases, the J end lost 2 bases, and 8 bases lay between the germline ends. Germline CDR1 reads SGHNT; CDR2 reads YENEEA. This CDR3 spans 13 amino acids.

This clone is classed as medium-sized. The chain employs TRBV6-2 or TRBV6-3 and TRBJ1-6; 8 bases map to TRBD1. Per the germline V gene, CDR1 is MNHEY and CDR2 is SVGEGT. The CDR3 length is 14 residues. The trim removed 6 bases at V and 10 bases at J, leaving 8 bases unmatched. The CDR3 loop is CASSPGQGSSPLHF. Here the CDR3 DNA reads TGTGCCAGCAGCCCTGGACAGGGAAGCTCACCCCTCCACTTT.

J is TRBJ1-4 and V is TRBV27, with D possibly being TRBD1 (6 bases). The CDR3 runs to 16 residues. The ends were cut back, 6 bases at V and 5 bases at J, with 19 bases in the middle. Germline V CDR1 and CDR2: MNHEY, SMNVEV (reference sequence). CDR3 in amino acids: CASSPALTGRNEKLFF. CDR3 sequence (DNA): TGTGCCAGCAGCCCGGCACTGACAGGCAGAAATGAAAAACTGTTTTTT. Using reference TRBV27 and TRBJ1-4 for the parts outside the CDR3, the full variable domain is EAQVTQNPRYLITVTGKKLTVTCSQNMNHEYMSWYRQDPGLGLRQIYYSMNVEVTDKGDVPEGYKVSRKEKRNFPLILESPSPNQTSLYFCASSPALTGRNEKLFFGSGTQLSVL.

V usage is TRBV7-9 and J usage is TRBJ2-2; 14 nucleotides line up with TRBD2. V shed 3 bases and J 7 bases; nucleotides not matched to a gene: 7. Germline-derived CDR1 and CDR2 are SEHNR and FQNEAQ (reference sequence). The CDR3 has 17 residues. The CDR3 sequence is CASSFGLAGGRGGELFF. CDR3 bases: TGTGCCAGCAGCTTTGGACTAGCGGGGGGCCGAGGCGGGGAGCTGTTTTTT.

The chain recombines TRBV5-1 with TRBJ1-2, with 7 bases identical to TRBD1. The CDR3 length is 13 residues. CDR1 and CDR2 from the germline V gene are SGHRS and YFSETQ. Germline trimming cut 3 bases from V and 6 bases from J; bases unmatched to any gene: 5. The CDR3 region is CASSYDRDDGYTF. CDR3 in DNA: TGCGCCAGCAGCTATGACAGGGACGATGGCTACACCTTC. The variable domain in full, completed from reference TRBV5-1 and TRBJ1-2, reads KAGVTQTPRYLIKTRGQQVTLSCSPISGHRSVSWYQQTPGQGLQFLFEYFSETQRNKGNFPGRFSGRQFSNSRSEMNVSTLELGDSALYLCASSYDRDDGYTFGSGTRLTVV.

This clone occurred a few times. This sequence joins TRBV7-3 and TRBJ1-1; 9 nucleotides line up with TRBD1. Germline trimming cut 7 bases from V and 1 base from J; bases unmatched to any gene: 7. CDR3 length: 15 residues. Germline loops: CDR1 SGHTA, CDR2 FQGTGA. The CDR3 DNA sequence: TGTGCCAGCACCTCGGGACAGGGAGGGAACACTGAAGCTTTCTTT. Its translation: CASTSGQGGNTEAFF.

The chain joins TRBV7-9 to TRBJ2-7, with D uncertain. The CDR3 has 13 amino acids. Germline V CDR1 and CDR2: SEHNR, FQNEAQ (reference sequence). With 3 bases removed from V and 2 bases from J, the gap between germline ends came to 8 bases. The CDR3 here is CASSFPSAYEQYF. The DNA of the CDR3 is TGTGCCAGCAGCTTTCCCTCAGCCTACGAGCAGTACTTC.

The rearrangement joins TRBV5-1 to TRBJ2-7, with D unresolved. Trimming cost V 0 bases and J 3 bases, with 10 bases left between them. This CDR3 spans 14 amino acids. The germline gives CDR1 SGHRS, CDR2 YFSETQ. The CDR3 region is CASSLDHTGYEQYF. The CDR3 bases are TGCGCCAGCAGCTTGGATCACACGGGCTACGAGCAGTACTTC.